This note documents a single T cell receptor (beta chain) sequence. The target antigen is unknown. These data are taken from a study of CD8+CD57+ T cells in acquired aplastic anemia. Study results and caveats: In common between the patients and the controls were nearly 30 CD8+ CDR3 sequences. Patients and controls had CD8+ Simpson's diversity values that were not significantly distinct.

CDR3 and TCR beta VDJ profiling relied on genomic DNA as the template. A single record per CDR3 protein comes from TCRdb applying MiXCR to the reads. The table includes a few hundred thousand distinct CDR3 sequences, 56% detected once. The CDR3 is 14 residues long. V lost 5 bases and J lost 3, with 12 bases in between. Germline V gives CDR1 SGDLS, CDR2 YYNGEE. Before being chosen for sequencing, patients had shown CD8+CD57+ cell expansion by flow cytometry. No therapy had been given to the patients at the time of blood sampling. The chain links TRBV9 to TRBJ1-3, with D possibly matching TRBD1 (5 bases). The source is a human donor with aplastic anemia. The sequencing input was sorted CD4+, CD8+, or CD8+CD57+ T cells (not recorded which) from PBMCs. As DNA, the CDR3 is TGTGCCAGCAGTGCACCAGGGAGTGGAAACACCATATATTTT. Its protein is CASSAPGSGNTIYF.